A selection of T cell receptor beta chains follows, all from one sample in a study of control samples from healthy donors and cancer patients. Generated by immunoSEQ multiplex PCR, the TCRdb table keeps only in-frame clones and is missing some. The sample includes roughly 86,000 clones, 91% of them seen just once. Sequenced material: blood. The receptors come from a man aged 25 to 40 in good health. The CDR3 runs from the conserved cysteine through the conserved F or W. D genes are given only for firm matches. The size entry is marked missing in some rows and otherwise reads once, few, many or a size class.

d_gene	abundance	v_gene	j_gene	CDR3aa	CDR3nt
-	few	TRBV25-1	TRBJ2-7	CASQQGGSSYEQYF	TGTGCCAGCCAACAGGGTGGCAGCTCCTACGAGCAGTACTTC
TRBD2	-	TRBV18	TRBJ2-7	CASSGGSSYEQYF	TGTGCCAGCTCCGGGGGGAGCTCCTACGAGCAGTACTTC
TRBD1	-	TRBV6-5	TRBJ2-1	CASTPLGTANNEQFF	TGTGCCAGCACCCCTCTAGGGACAGCGAACAATGAGCAGTTCTTC
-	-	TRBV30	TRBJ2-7	CAWSFGGYEQYF	TGTGCCTGGAGTTTCGGCGGCTACGAGCAGTACTTC
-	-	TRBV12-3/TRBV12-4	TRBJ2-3	CASSLQSNTQYF	TGTGCCAGCAGTTTACAGAGCAATACGCAGTATTTT
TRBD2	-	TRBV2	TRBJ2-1	CASSVDVSGRDNEQFF	TGTGCCAGCAGTGTGGATGTTAGCGGGCGCGACAATGAGCAGTTCTTC
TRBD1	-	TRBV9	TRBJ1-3	CASSAGGTGNTIYF	TGTGCCAGCAGCGCAGGGGGGACAGGAAACACCATATATTTT
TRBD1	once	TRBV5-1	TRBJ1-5	CASSLAGQDGQPQHF	TGCGCCAGCAGCTTGGCAGGACAGGATGGTCAGCCCCAGCATTTT
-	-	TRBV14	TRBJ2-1	CASSQSLAPNYNEQFF	TGTGCCAGCAGCCAATCTCTAGCGCCCAACTACAATGAGCAGTTCTTC
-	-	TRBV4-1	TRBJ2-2	CASSQDPVNTGELFF	TGCGCCAGCAGCCAAGATCCGGTGAACACCGGGGAGCTGTTTTTT
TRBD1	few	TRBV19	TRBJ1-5	CASSTVTGINQPQHF	TGTGCCAGTAGTACAGTGACAGGGATCAATCAGCCCCAGCATTTT
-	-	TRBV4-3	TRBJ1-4	CASSQGIQGDEKLFF	TGCGCCAGCAGCCAGGGGATCCAAGGGGACGAAAAACTGTTTTTT
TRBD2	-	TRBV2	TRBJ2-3	CASINSGVRADTQYF	TGTGCCAGCATTAACAGCGGGGTGAGGGCAGATACGCAGTATTTT
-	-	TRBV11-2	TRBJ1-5	CASSSGRGRPQHF	TGTGCCAGCAGTTCTGGACGGGGTAGGCCCCAGCATTTT
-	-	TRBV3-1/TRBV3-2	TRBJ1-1	CASSQVPPEAFF	TGTGCCAGCAGCCAAGTCCCCCCTGAAGCTTTCTTT
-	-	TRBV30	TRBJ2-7	CAWGGYEQYF	TGTGCCTGGGGGGGGTACGAGCAGTACTTC
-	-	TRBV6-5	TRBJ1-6	CASTTGNSPLHF	TGTGCCAGCACAACCGGAAATTCACCCCTCCACTTT
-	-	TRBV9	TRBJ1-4	CASSREVSNEKLFF	TGTGCCAGCAGCCGGGAGGTATCTAATGAAAAACTGTTTTTT
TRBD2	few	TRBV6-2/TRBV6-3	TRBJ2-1	CASSYSPAGGIYNEQFF	TGTGCCAGCAGTTACTCACCCGCGGGGGGCATTTACAATGAGCAGTTCTTC
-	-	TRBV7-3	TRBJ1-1	CASSLQGMGTEAFF	TGTGCCAGCAGCTTGCAGGGGATGGGCACTGAAGCTTTCTTT
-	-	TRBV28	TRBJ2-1	CASSFVGGEQFF	TGTGCCAGCAGTTTTGTGGGGGGTGAGCAGTTCTTC
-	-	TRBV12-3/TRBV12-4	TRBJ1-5	CASSLISNQPQHF	TGTGCCAGCAGTTTAATTAGCAATCAGCCCCAGCATTTT
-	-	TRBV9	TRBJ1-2	CASRGSGYGYTF	TGTGCCAGCAGAGGCTCGGGGTATGGCTACACCTTC
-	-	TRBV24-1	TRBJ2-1	CATSDGWEYNEQFF	TGTGCCACCAGTGATGGGTGGGAATACAATGAGCAGTTCTTC
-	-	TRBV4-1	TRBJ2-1	CASSQGEVGEEQFF	TGCGCCAGCAGCCAAGGGGAGGTGGGGGAGGAGCAGTTCTTC
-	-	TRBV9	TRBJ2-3	CASSVSRETDTQYF	TGTGCCAGCAGCGTAAGTCGGGAGACAGATACGCAGTATTTT
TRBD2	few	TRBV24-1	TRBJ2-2	CATSLPAGDTGELFF	TGTGCCACCAGTCTCCCAGCGGGGGACACCGGGGAGCTGTTTTTT
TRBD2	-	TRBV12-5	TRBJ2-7	CASGSGTSGSYEQYF	TGTGCTAGTGGTTCCGGGACTAGCGGATCCTACGAGCAGTACTTC
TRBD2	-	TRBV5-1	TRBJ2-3	CASSSTSGGQLTDTQYF	TGCGCCAGCAGCTCAACTAGCGGGGGCCAGCTCACAGATACGCAGTATTTT
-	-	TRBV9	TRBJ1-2	CASSVEVAGNYGYTF	TGTGCCAGCAGCGTAGAGGTGGCGGGTAACTATGGCTACACCTTC
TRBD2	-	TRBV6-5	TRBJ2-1	CASRPSGSSYNEQFF	TGTGCCAGCAGACCTAGCGGGAGCTCCTACAATGAGCAGTTCTTC
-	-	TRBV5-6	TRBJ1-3	CASSLFGGNTIYF	TGTGCCAGCAGCTTGTTTGGCGGAAACACCATATATTTT
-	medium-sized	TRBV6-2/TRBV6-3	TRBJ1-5	CASSYGGDWQPQHF	TGTGCCAGCAGTTACGGGGGGGATTGGCAGCCCCAGCATTTT
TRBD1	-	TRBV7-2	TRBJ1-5	CASSSRGNQPQHF	TGTGCCAGCAGCTCCAGGGGGAATCAGCCCCAGCATTTT
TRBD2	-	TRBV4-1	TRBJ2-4	CASSQDSGAAKNIQYF	TGCGCCAGCAGCCAAGATAGCGGGGCTGCCAAAAACATTCAGTACTTC
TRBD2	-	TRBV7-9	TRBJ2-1	CASSPRTSGRLFSYNEQFF	TGTGCCAGCAGCCCTAGGACTAGCGGGAGGCTCTTCTCCTACAATGAGCAGTTCTTC
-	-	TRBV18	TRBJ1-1	CASSPGGANTEAFF	TGTGCCAGCTCACCAGGAGGGGCGAACACTGAAGCTTTCTTT
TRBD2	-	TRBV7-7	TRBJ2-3	CASSLGTSVRTDTQYF	TGTGCTAGCAGCCTCGGGACTAGCGTTAGAACAGATACGCAGTATTTT
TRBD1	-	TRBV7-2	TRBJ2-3	CASQTGTAQYF	TGTGCCAGTCAAACCGGGACAGCGCAGTATTTT
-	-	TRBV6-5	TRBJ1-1	CASSSSLPAFF	TGTGCCAGCAGTTCTTCCCTTCCGGCTTTCTTT
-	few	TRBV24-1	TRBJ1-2	CATSDFGGYTF	TGTGCCACCAGTGATTTCGGGGGCTACACCTTC
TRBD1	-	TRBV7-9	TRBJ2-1	CASSSRDRNNEQFF	TGTGCCAGCAGCTCCCGGGACAGAAACAATGAGCAGTTCTTC
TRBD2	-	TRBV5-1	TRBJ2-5	CASSLAGGLAGSQETQYF	TGCGCCAGCAGCTTGGCGGGAGGGCTAGCGGGATCGCAAGAGACCCAGTACTTC
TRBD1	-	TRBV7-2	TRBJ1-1	CASSFRTGHMNTEAFF	TGTGCCAGCAGCTTCAGGACAGGGCATATGAACACTGAAGCTTTCTTT
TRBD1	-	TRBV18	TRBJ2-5	CASSPWDRGETQYF	TGTGCCAGCTCCCCATGGGACAGGGGAGAGACCCAGTACTTC